This T cell receptor beta chain was documented in a study of blood T cell repertoires in COVID-19. The wider study: The United States, Italy and Spain provided the acute and convalescent COVID-19 samples.

Germline V gene sequence: CDR1 KGHDR, CDR2 SFDVKD. V shed 4 bases and J shed 7 bases, with 13 bases lying between them. This CDR3 spans 14 amino acids. Study processing details: Estimation of nucleated cell counts was performed using reference gene primer amplification. Profiled with immunoSEQ multiplex PCR; TCRdb holds only in-frame clones, not every one. The DNA gave D and trimming, while V, J and clone size come from that table. Altogether a few hundred thousand clones are present, about 89% being singletons, with the ten largest covering around 7.8%. This sequence joins TRBV24-1 and TRBJ1-5; D not certain. The sequence was obtained from a woman aged 45-65 years who had recovered from COVID-19. The sample comprised peripheral blood. In DNA form, the CDR3 reads TGTGCCACCAGTGAAAAGAGGGCTCGCCAGCCCCAGCATTTT. Translated: CATSEKRARQPQHF.